This entry features one TCR beta chain sequence. The target of this receptor is not known. No clone much larger than this one lies a single base away; base qualities are absent. The immunoSEQ Assay, a bias-controlled multiplex PCR, was used to amplify TCRbeta CDR3 regions from genomic DNA. In the paper's pipeline: The number of nucleated cells in each sample was estimated by amplification of reference gene primers within the assay. To quantify the absolute abundance of each unique TCRbeta CDR3 rearrangement, sequence reads were collapsed and filtered. For each sample, productive Simpson clonality was calculated by taking the square root of Simpson's diversity index across productive rearrangements. TCRdb limited this immuneACCESS table to in-frame rearrangements with V and J called. A share of clones is missing; checked studies link under half to unresolved V genes, and the rest is unexplained. Clone size and V and J calls were adopted from that table, with D and trimming inferred from the DNA. The sample table shows approximately 190,000 clones, and roughly 82% are seen once. The ten largest clones add up to approximately 8.1% of the sample.

Reading the germline V gene gives CDR1 MNHEY and CDR2 SVGAGI. V is reduced by 4 bases and J by 3 bases, leaving a spacing of 12 bases between them. The CDR3 numbers 14 residues from cysteine through phenylalanine. The read is trimmed to its CDR3 DNA, 42 bases read in frame from base 1. One collaborating source in Seattle enrolled patients while the patients were actively infected and followed the patients over time throughout the course of disease. The collaborating institutions used their own protocols to collect whole blood in K2EDTA tubes. For TCRbeta analysis, collaborators shipped samples as frozen whole blood, isolated PBMCs, or DNA extracted from either of those sample types. This specimen comes from a study of blood T cell repertoires in COVID-19 (TCRdb year 2020). Some background on the complete study: Samples from collaborators originated in the United States, Italy and Spain and spanned both the acute and convalescent phases of COVID-19. The samples were drawn from the first 160 participants of the ongoing ImmuneRACE study and from 950 to 1,500 subjects provided by 6 global collaborators. The material from the prospective study consisted of cDNA or gDNA derived from T cells, B-cell-depleted T cells, or PBMCs. A freely available public database, intended as a resource for researchers studying the immune response to SARS-CoV-2, is where the repertoires were released. Subjects who had been exposed to COVID-19, were actively infected with it, or had recovered from it provided the deeply sampled blood TCRbeta repertoires that made up the dataset. The sample metadata nearly always contained a de-identified subject ID, COVID-19 status, age in years and sex. HLA class I and class II types, where available, came from metadata supplied by the sample provider rather than from assay-based typing. What the work shows at the level of the full study, not this receptor alone: Clinical and demographic metadata were provided uncurated, with the amount varying by source and participant.

Specimen: peripheral blood. This sequence originates from a woman between 55 and 75 years old with COVID-19, enrolled during active disease. The sequence joins TRBV6-5 to TRBJ1-1, and TRBD1 may be the D gene, going by 6 matching bases. The DNA reads TGTGCCAGCAGTTCACAGGGAGGGGACACTGAAGCTTTCTTT. The resulting protein is CASSSQGGDTEAFF.